The rows below give T cell receptor beta chains drawn from one sample of a study of PD-1 blockade in mismatch repair-deficient tumors. Assay used: immunoSEQ multiplex PCR; TCRdb lists only in-frame clones, some missing. Of roughly 120,000 clones detected, over 60% appear once; the ten largest clones hold roughly 4.5%. This material consisted of peripheral blood, taken 60 weeks after starting pembrolizumab. These receptors originate from an adult with mismatch repair-deficient cancer. Each CDR3 is given with its conserved first and last residue. The D gene is left open where the match is weak. Not every row has a clone size; where given, it reads once, few, many or a size class.

V: TRBV7-3
J: TRBJ2-5
size: -
D: -
DNA: TGTGCCAGCAGCTTATTAGGTTGGGGGGAGACCCAGTACTTC
CDR3: CASSLLGWGETQYF

V: TRBV19
J: TRBJ2-7
size: -
D: TRBD1
DNA: TGTGCCAGTAGTGTGACAGGGTCAGCCTACGAGCAGTACTTC
CDR3: CASSVTGSAYEQYF

V: TRBV19
J: TRBJ1-1
size: once
D: TRBD1
DNA: TGTGCCAGTACCCCACAGGACAGGGGGAATCTTCGGGGAGCTTTCTTT
CDR3: CASTPQDRGNLRGAFF

V: TRBV4-3
J: TRBJ2-3
size: medium-sized
D: -
DNA: TGCGCCAGCAGCCAAGATAACGGCTACACAGATACGCAGTATTTT
CDR3: CASSQDNGYTDTQYF

V: TRBV2
J: TRBJ1-2
size: -
D: -
DNA: TGTGCCAGCAGTGAAAGCCCGACCTATGGCTACACCTTC
CDR3: CASSESPTYGYTF

V: TRBV30
J: TRBJ2-1
size: -
D: TRBD2
DNA: TGTGCCTGGAGTGTACTAGCGGGAGTGTCGAATGAGCAGTTCTTC
CDR3: CAWSVLAGVSNEQFF

V: TRBV5-6
J: TRBJ2-7
size: -
D: -
DNA: TGTGCCAGCAGCCAACTACAGGGCGGATACGAGCAGTACTTC
CDR3: CASSQLQGGYEQYF

V: TRBV7-9
J: TRBJ2-1
size: few
D: -
DNA: TGTGCCAGCAGCCTACTAGCCCACAATGAGCAGTTCTTC
CDR3: CASSLLAHNEQFF

V: TRBV4-1
J: TRBJ1-4
size: -
D: -
DNA: TGCGCCAGCAGCCAAGAGGGAGTAACTAATGAAAAACTGTTTTTT
CDR3: CASSQEGVTNEKLFF

V: TRBV9
J: TRBJ2-5
size: -
D: -
DNA: TGTGCCAGCAGTAGGGAACGGTTAGAGACCCAGTACTTC
CDR3: CASSRERLETQYF

V: TRBV5-1
J: TRBJ1-3
size: -
D: -
DNA: TGCGCCAGCAGCTCGTCTGGGGCAACTGGAAACACCATATATTTT
CDR3: CASSSSGATGNTIYF

V: TRBV7-9
J: TRBJ2-2
size: -
D: TRBD1
DNA: TGTGCCAGTCTACAGGGGCGAGGCACCGGGGAGCTGTTTTTT
CDR3: CASLQGRGTGELFF

V: TRBV13
J: TRBJ2-1
size: -
D: TRBD2
DNA: TGTGCCAGCAGCCTCCCGACTAGCGGGAGAGGGGATGAGCAGTTCTTC
CDR3: CASSLPTSGRGDEQFF

V: TRBV7-9
J: TRBJ2-7
size: -
D: -
DNA: TGTGCCAGCAGCCCCGTTCGGGGACACCGAGCCTACGAGCAGTACTTC
CDR3: CASSPVRGHRAYEQYF

V: TRBV12-5
J: TRBJ2-7
size: -
D: TRBD2
DNA: TGTGCTAGTGGTTCTCCGATTAGCGGGAGTGGGTCCTACGAGCAGTACTTC
CDR3: CASGSPISGSGSYEQYF

V: TRBV29-1
J: TRBJ2-5
size: -
D: TRBD1
DNA: TGCAGCGTTCAGAGGACAGGGGATCAAGAGACCCAGTACTTC
CDR3: CSVQRTGDQETQYF

V: TRBV2
J: TRBJ1-5
size: -
D: -
DNA: TGTGCCAGCAGTGGTTCGGGGGTACTGGATCAGCCCCAGCATTTT
CDR3: CASSGSGVLDQPQHF

V: TRBV7-9
J: TRBJ1-2
size: -
D: -
DNA: TGTGCCAGCAGCTTCGTGACGGCCATTACGGCTGGCTACACCTTC
CDR3: CASSFVTAITAGYTF

V: TRBV7-9
J: TRBJ2-1
size: -
D: -
DNA: TGTGCCAGCAGCTATCAGTCGGGAGTAGCGGACTCCTGGGGGGATGAGCAGTTCTTC
CDR3: CASSYQSGVADSWGDEQFF

V: TRBV7-9
J: TRBJ2-7
size: -
D: -
DNA: TGTGCCAGCAGCTTAGCGCGTCTAACCTCCGAGCAGTACTTC
CDR3: CASSLARLTSEQYF

V: TRBV10-3
J: TRBJ2-1
size: -
D: -
DNA: TGTGCCGCCGGAGGGACGGACAGCCGAACCGGGGAGCAGTTCTTC
CDR3: CAAGGTDSRTGEQFF

V: TRBV11-2
J: TRBJ2-2
size: once
D: TRBD2
DNA: TGTGCCAGCAGCTGGACTAGCGGGAAATCCGGGGAGCTGTTTTTT
CDR3: CASSWTSGKSGELFF

V: TRBV11-2
J: TRBJ1-1
size: many
D: TRBD1
DNA: TGTGCCAGCAGCTACCCGACGGACAGGGGTATCGTGGGATACACTGAAGCTTTCTTT
CDR3: CASSYPTDRGIVGYTEAFF

V: TRBV13
J: TRBJ2-1
size: -
D: TRBD1
DNA: TGTGCCAGCAGGCCGGGACAGGGGGAATTGGGTGAGCAGTTCTTC
CDR3: CASRPGQGELGEQFF

V: TRBV2
J: TRBJ1-2
size: few
D: -
DNA: TGTGCCAGCAGTGTACAGGAGGGGCAGGGCTACACCTTC
CDR3: CASSVQEGQGYTF

V: TRBV6-5
J: TRBJ1-4
size: -
D: TRBD1
DNA: TGTGCCAGCAGGGGGACAGGGCGAAGAGAAAAACTGTTTTTT
CDR3: CASRGTGRREKLFF

V: TRBV6-5
J: TRBJ1-5
size: -
D: TRBD1
DNA: TGTGCCAGCAGTTCACAGGGGGGGAGCAATCAGCCCCAGCATTTT
CDR3: CASSSQGGSNQPQHF

V: TRBV5-6
J: TRBJ2-1
size: -
D: TRBD2
DNA: TGTGCCAGCAGCTCTGGCGGGGGCAATGAGCAGTTCTTC
CDR3: CASSSGGGNEQFF

V: TRBV27
J: TRBJ2-1
size: few
D: TRBD1
DNA: TGTGCCAGCAGTTTTGGCGGGACAGGGGGGAATGAGCAGTTCTTC
CDR3: CASSFGGTGGNEQFF

V: TRBV11-3
J: TRBJ1-1
size: -
D: -
DNA: TGTGCCAGCAACAACTACGACGGGGCTGAAGCTTTCTTT
CDR3: CASNNYDGAEAFF

V: TRBV5-4
J: TRBJ2-2
size: -
D: TRBD2
DNA: TGTGCCAGCAGCCCAGGTTTTTCCGCGGGAGGGTACACCGGGGAGCTGTTTTTT
CDR3: CASSPGFSAGGYTGELFF

V: TRBV20-1
J: TRBJ2-1
size: -
D: -
DNA: TGCAGTGCTAGATCGGGGATTGAGCAGTTCTTC
CDR3: CSARSGIEQFF

V: TRBV6-6
J: TRBJ1-1
size: once
D: -
DNA: TGTGCCAGCCTCGCGAAGAGTGAAGCTTTCTTT
CDR3: CASLAKSEAFF

V: TRBV27
J: TRBJ2-5
size: -
D: -
DNA: TGTGCCAGCAGTCCCCTGAACAGCCTAACGGTGGAGGGAGAGACCCAGTACTTC
CDR3: CASSPLNSLTVEGETQYF

V: TRBV18
J: TRBJ2-1
size: -
D: -
DNA: TGTGCCAGCTCGCCCACGTCGGCCGCGAACAATGAGCAGTTCTTC
CDR3: CASSPTSAANNEQFF

V: TRBV18
J: TRBJ1-1
size: -
D: -
DNA: TGTGCCAGCTCACCACCGACACAGTTGAACACTGAAGCTTTCTTT
CDR3: CASSPPTQLNTEAFF

V: TRBV5-1
J: TRBJ2-5
size: few
D: TRBD2
DNA: TGCGCCAGCAGCCCGGGACTAGCGGAAGGAGAGACCCAGTACTTC
CDR3: CASSPGLAEGETQYF

V: TRBV7-6
J: TRBJ1-1
size: -
D: -
DNA: TGTGCCAGCAGCTTAACGGGGAACAGGGAAGCTTTCTTT
CDR3: CASSLTGNREAFF

V: TRBV4-1
J: TRBJ2-7
size: -
D: TRBD2
DNA: TGCGCCAGCAGCCCTAGCGGGAGGGCCTACGAGCAGTACTTC
CDR3: CASSPSGRAYEQYF

V: TRBV7-9
J: TRBJ2-1
size: -
D: TRBD2
DNA: TGTGCCAGCAGCTTATTACTAGCGGCCCATGAGCAGTTCTTC
CDR3: CASSLLLAAHEQFF

V: TRBV4-2
J: TRBJ1-1
size: -
D: TRBD1
DNA: TGTGCCAGCATCCAGGGGGCGGGCACTGAAGCTTTCTTT
CDR3: CASIQGAGTEAFF

V: TRBV14
J: TRBJ2-5
size: -
D: TRBD1
DNA: TGTGCCAGCAGCCAAAGCCGGACAGGCTGGGAGACCCAGTACTTC
CDR3: CASSQSRTGWETQYF

V: TRBV7-2
J: TRBJ2-3
size: -
D: TRBD2
DNA: TGTGCCAGCAGCCCCCGGACTAGCGACAGGGAGTTCACAGATACGCAGTATTTT
CDR3: CASSPRTSDREFTDTQYF

V: TRBV19
J: TRBJ2-5
size: few
D: -
DNA: TGTGCCAGTAGGCCGGAGACCCAGTACTTC
CDR3: CASRPETQYF

V: TRBV7-3
J: TRBJ2-3
size: -
D: TRBD2
DNA: TGTGCCAGCAGCTTAACTAGCGGGGCTGCGCAGTATTTT
CDR3: CASSLTSGAAQYF

V: TRBV5-6
J: TRBJ2-7
size: once
D: TRBD2
DNA: TGTGCCAGCAGCTTGGTGGCGGGAGTTAACGAGCAGTACTTC
CDR3: CASSLVAGVNEQYF

V: TRBV11-3
J: TRBJ1-1
size: -
D: -
DNA: TGTGCCAGCAGCTTAGAGGTAGGGGGATCTGAAGCTTTCTTT
CDR3: CASSLEVGGSEAFF